Listed here are 17 T cell receptor beta chains from one sample, sequenced in a study of CD8+ T cells in alopecia areata. cDNA reverse transcribed from extracted RNA served as the sequencing template. Sequencing was performed with immunoSEQ multiplex PCR; in TCRdb, only in-frame clones are kept and a portion is missing. The table includes roughly 200,000 clones, 63% detected once. Sequencing was performed on CD4+ T cells sorted from blood, taken at week 0. These receptors were obtained from a human donor with alopecia areata.

The rearrangement joins TRBV6-5 to TRBJ2-7; D is unclear. CDR1 and CDR2 from the germline V gene are MNHEY and SVGAGI. The CDR3 has 11 residues. V lost 8 bases and J lost 2, with 7 bases in between. The CDR3 is CASHGTYEQYF. DNA for the CDR3: TGTGCCAGCCACGGCACCTACGAGCAGTACTTC.

The chain employs TRBV7-2 and TRBJ1-5; D possibly corresponds to TRBD1 (6 bases). Germline values: CDR1 SGHTA, CDR2 FQGNSA. Trimming stripped 1 base from V and 3 bases from J, with 19 bases between. CDR3 length: 18 amino acids. As DNA, the CDR3 is TGTGCCAGCAGCTTAGATCGATATGGCAGGGGAACCAATCAGCCCCAGCATTTT. This codes for CASSLDRYGRGTNQPQHF.

The chain combines TRBV7-2 with TRBJ2-3, with 7 bases identical to TRBD2. The CDR3 spans 15 residues. V lost 3 bases and J lost 2; bases outside the gene matches: 5. In germline, CDR1 is SGHTA, CDR2 FQGNSA. The CDR3 bases are TGTGCCAGCAGCTTGATGGCGGGGGTCACAGATACGCAGTATTTT. It yields the protein CASSLMAGVTDTQYF.

This clone was counted only a few times. This rearrangement joins TRBV29-1 to TRBJ2-7; possible D gene TRBD2, 6 bases. V lost 6 bases and J 6 bases, leaving 21 bases between the germline ends. Germline CDR1 reads SQVTM; CDR2 reads ANQGSEA. This CDR3 comprises 14 residues. CDR3 amino acids: CSVLGPTGVIEQYF. CDR3 nucleotide sequence: TGCAGCGTACTGGGACCCACGGGAGTAATCGAGCAGTACTTC.

V is TRBV4-3 and J is TRBJ2-3; D ambiguous. This CDR3 contains 14 residues. Germline lookup yields CDR1 LGHNA and CDR2 YSLEER. The V gene lost 1 base and the J gene lost 2 bases, with 7 bases spanning the gap. The CDR3, as DNA: TGCGCCAGCAGCCAAGGGTCTTACACAGATACGCAGTATTTT. Amino acid sequence: CASSQGSYTDTQYF.

To note about this clone: Other DNA sequences in the sample encode the same CDR3. The chain combines TRBV9 with TRBJ2-7; 9 nucleotides line up with TRBD1. CDR3 length equals 13 residues. The germline CDR1 and CDR2 sequences are SGDLS and YYNGEE. With V trimmed by 2 bases and J by 7 bases, 4 bases remained unmatched. The CDR3 DNA reads TGTGCCAGCAGCGTGGGGACAGGGTTAGAGCAGTACTTC. Its translation is CASSVGTGLEQYF.

This chain joins TRBV27 and TRBJ2-3; D is uncertain. This CDR3 is built from 15 residues. Germline CDR1 and CDR2: MNHEY and SMNVEV (reference sequence). With 4 bases removed from V and 4 bases from J, the gap between germline ends came to 15 bases. CDR3 amino acids: CASSSNKFSADTQYF. CDR3 sequence (DNA): TGTGCCAGCAGTTCGAATAAATTCAGCGCAGATACGCAGTATTTT.

This chain connects TRBV6-6 to TRBJ1-4; maybe TRBD1 (6 bases). With 5 bases removed from V and 3 bases from J, the gap between germline ends came to 16 bases. Germline CDR1 and CDR2: MNHNY and SVGAGI (reference sequence). This CDR3 comprises 16 residues. The CDR3 DNA is TGTGCCAGCAGTCCTACAGGGTGGGCAGCTAATGAAAAACTGTTTTTT. Amino acids: CASSPTGWAANEKLFF.

A few counts support this clone. V usage is TRBV2 and J usage is TRBJ2-1; D not resolved. Trimming shortened V by 6 bases and J by 7 bases, and 10 bases separated the two germline ends. This CDR3 is built from 12 residues. Germline CDR1 and CDR2: SNHLY and FYNNEI. The CDR3 DNA is TGTGCCAGCAGACGGTTGGGGAATGAGCAGTTCTTC. Its translation: CASRRLGNEQFF.

The chain couples TRBV19 to TRBJ2-6; perhaps TRBD2 as D (6 bases). Germline V gene sequence: CDR1 LNHDA, CDR2 SQIVND (reference sequence). V lost 3 bases and J 4 bases, leaving 7 bases between the germline ends. There are 14 residues in the CDR3. CDR3 DNA: TGTGCCAGTAGTATGGGAGGAGGGGCCAACGTCCTGACTTTC. Amino acids: CASSMGGGANVLTF.

The chain joins TRBV7-9 to TRBJ2-7; 10 nucleotides match TRBD1. J gave up 5 bases and V 4 bases, and 5 bases lay outside the gene matches. The V gene's germline CDR1 is SEHNR and CDR2 FQNEAQ (reference sequence). CDR3 length: 14 amino acids. The CDR3 sequence is CASSWDRGPDEQYF. CDR3 DNA: TGTGCCAGCAGCTGGGACAGGGGTCCCGACGAGCAGTACTTC. Supplemented by reference TRBV7-9 and TRBJ2-7, the full variable domain reads DTGVSQNPRHKITKRGQNVTFRCDPISEHNRLYWYRQTLGQGPEFLTYFQNEAQLEKSRLLSDRFSAERPKGSFSTLEIQRTEQGDSAMYLCASSWDRGPDEQYFGPGTRLTVT.

This clone has more than one count but fewer than ten. The chain couples TRBV25-1 to TRBJ1-2; 7 bases align to TRBD1. Germline CDR1 is MGHDK and CDR2 is SYGVNS. The CDR3 has 15 residues. V gave up 3 bases and J gave up 4 bases; unmatched junction bases: 8. The CDR3: CASSETGRRSYGYTF. DNA of the CDR3: TGTGCCAGCAGTGAGACAGGGAGAAGGTCCTATGGCTACACCTTC.

CDR3 residues: CASRPDIPSYEQYF. CDR3 sequence (DNA): TGCGCCAGCAGGCCTGACATCCCTTCCTACGAGCAGTACTTC. The chain is built from TRBV23-1 and TRBJ2-7; D is unclear. TRBV23-1 is reported as an ORF; its role is uncertain. Trimming removed 6 bases from V and 1 base from J, with 13 bases in between. The CDR3 has 14 residues.

This sequence joins TRBV25-1 and TRBJ1-2, with unresolved D. The germline gives CDR1 MGHDK, CDR2 SYGVNS. The CDR3 runs 13 residues. V lost 2 bases and J 2 bases, leaving 6 bases between the germline ends. The CDR3 coding sequence is TGTGCCAGCAGTGAACTCTCGAACTATGGCTACACCTTC. It translates to CASSELSNYGYTF.

The chain couples TRBV7-2 to TRBJ1-1; 7 nucleotides agree with TRBD1. Trimming at V came to 4 bases and at J to 9 bases, leaving 14 bases not matched to a gene. The CDR3 loop spans 15 amino acids. Germline loops: CDR1 SGHTA, CDR2 FQGNSA. The CDR3 DNA follows: TGTGCCAGCAGCTACTTAGGGGAGAGGGGGCGTCAAGCTTTCTTT. It codes for CASSYLGERGRQAFF.

This rearrangement joins TRBV30 to TRBJ1-2; 8 bases map to TRBD1. CDR3 length: 18 residues. V lost 5 bases and J lost 2; bases outside the gene matches: 19. The germline V gene encodes CDR1 GTSNPN and CDR2 SVGIG (reference sequence). The CDR3 here is CAWVEPQGAPWNNYGYTF. As DNA, the CDR3 is TGTGCCTGGGTAGAGCCCCAGGGGGCCCCCTGGAACAACTATGGCTACACCTTC.

The chain's CDR3 is CASSGQGYSYEQYF. The CDR3 DNA sequence: TGTGCCAGCAGTGGACAGGGGTACTCCTACGAGCAGTACTTC. V is TRBV25-1 and J is TRBJ2-7, with 8 bases aligning to TRBD1. Losses at the gene ends were 4 bases for V and 0 bases for J; bases not matched to a gene: 2. The CDR3 is 14 amino acids. Germline V gives CDR1 MGHDK, CDR2 SYGVNS.